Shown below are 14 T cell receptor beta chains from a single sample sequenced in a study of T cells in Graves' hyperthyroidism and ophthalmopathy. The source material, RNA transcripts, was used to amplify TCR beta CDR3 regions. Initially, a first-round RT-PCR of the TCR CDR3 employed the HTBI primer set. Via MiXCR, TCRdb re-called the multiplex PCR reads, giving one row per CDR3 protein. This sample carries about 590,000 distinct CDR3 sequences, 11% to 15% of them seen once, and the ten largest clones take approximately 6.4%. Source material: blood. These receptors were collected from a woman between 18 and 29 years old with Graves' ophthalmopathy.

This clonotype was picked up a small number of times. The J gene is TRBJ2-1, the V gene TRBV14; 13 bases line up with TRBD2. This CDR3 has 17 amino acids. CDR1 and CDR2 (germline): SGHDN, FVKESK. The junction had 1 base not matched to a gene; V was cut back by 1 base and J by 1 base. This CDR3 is CASSQGLAGGSYNEQFF. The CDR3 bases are TGTGCCAGCAGCCAAGGACTAGCGGGAGGATCCTACAATGAGCAGTTCTTC.

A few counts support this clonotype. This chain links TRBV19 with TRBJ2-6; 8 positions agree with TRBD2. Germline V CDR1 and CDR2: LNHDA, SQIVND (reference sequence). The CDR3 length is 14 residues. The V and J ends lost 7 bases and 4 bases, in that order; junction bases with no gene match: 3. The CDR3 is CASIGGAGANVLTF. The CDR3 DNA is TGTGCCAGTATCGGGGGGGCGGGGGCCAACGTCCTGACTTTC.

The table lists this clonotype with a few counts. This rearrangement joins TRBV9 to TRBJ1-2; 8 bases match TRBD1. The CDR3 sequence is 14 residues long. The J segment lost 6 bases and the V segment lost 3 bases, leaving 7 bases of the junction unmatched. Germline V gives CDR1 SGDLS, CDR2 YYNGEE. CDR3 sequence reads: CASSGQDRVNGYTF. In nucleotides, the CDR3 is TGTGCCAGCAGCGGCCAGGACAGGGTAAATGGCTACACCTTC.

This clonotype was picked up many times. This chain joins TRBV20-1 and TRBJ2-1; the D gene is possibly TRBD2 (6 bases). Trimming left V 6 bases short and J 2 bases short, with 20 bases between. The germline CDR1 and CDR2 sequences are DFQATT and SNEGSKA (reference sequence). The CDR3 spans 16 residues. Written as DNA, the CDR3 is TGCAGTGCCGTAGGGGCGGGATTTACGGCCTACAATGAGCAGTTCTTC. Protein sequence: CSAVGAGFTAYNEQFF.

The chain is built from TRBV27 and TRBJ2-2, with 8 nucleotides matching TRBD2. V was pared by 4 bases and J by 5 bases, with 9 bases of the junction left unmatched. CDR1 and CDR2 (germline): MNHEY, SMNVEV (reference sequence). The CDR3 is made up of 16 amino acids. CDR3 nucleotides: TGTGCCAGCAGTTCATTAGCGGGATGGTGGACCGGGGAGCTGTTTTTT. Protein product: CASSSLAGWWTGELFF.

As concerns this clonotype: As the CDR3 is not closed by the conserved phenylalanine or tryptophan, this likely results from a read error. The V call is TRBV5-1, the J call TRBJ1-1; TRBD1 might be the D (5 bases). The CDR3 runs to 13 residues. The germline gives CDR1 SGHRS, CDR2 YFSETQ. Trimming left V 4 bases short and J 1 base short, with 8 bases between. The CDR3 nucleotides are TGCGCCAGCAGCCGGGGCGAGAACACTGAAGCTTTCCTT. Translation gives CASSRGENTEAFL.

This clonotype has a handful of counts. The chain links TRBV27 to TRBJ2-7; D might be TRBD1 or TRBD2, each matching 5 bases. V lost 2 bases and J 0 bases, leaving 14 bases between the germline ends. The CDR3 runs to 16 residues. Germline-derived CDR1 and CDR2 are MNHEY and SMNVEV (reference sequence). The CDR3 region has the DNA TGTGCCAGCAGTTTAAGTGGGGACGCTAGCTCCTACGAGCAGTACTTC. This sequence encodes CASSLSGDASSYEQYF.

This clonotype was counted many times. CDR3 DNA: TGTGCCAGCAGCCAAGTACCTCGGGACCTAGGATGGGACGAGCAGTACTTC. This encodes CASSQVPRDLGWDEQYF. The rearrangement links TRBV3-1 to TRBJ2-7, with D perhaps given as TRBD1 or TRBD2 (5 bases each). This CDR3 has 17 amino acids. Trimming took off 1 base at V and 5 bases at J, with 21 bases between the two ends. CDR1 and CDR2 from the germline V gene are LGHDT and YNNKEL (reference sequence).

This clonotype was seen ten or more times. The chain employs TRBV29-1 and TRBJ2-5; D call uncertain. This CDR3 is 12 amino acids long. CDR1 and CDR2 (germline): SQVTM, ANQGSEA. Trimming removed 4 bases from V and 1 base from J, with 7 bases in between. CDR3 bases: TGCAGCGTTGTGTCTTTCCAAGAGACCCAGTACTTC. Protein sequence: CSVVSFQETQYF. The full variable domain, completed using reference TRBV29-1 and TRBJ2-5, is SAVISQKPSRDICQRGTSLTIQCQVDSQVTMMFWYRQQPGQSLTLIATANQGSEATYESGFVIDKFPISRPNLTFSTLTVSNMSPEDSSIYLCSVVSFQETQYFGPGTRLLVL.

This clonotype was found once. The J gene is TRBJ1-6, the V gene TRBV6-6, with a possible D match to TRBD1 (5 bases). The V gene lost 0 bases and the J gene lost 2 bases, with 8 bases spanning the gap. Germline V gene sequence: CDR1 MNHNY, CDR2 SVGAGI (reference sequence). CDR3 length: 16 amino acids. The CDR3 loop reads CASSYSGTTYNSPLHF. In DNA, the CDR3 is TGTGCCAGCAGTTACTCAGGGACCACCTATAATTCACCCCTCCACTTT.

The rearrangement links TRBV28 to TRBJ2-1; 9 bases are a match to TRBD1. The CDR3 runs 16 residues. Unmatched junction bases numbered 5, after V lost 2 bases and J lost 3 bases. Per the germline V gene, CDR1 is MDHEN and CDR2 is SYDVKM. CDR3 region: CASSLRGQGHYNEQFF. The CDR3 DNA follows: TGTGCCAGCAGTTTAAGGGGACAGGGACACTACAATGAGCAGTTCTTC.

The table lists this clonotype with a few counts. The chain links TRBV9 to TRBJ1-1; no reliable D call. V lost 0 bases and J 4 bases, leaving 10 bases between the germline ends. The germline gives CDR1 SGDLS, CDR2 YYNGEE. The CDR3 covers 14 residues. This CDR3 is CASSVGSGATEAFF. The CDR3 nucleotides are TGTGCCAGCAGCGTAGGATCGGGAGCCACTGAAGCTTTCTTT.

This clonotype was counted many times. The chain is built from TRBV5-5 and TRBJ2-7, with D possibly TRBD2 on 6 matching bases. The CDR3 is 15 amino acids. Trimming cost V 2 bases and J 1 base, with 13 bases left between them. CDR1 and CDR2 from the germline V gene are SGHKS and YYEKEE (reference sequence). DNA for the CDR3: TGTGCCAGCAGCTTCATGGGAGGTTGGTCCTACGAGCAGTACTTC. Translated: CASSFMGGWSYEQYF.

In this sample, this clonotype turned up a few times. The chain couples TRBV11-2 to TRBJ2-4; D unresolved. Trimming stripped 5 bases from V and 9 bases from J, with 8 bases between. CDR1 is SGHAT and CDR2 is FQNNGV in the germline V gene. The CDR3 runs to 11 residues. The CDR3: CASSPQRIQYF. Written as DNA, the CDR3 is TGTGCCAGCAGCCCCCAGCGCATTCAGTACTTC.